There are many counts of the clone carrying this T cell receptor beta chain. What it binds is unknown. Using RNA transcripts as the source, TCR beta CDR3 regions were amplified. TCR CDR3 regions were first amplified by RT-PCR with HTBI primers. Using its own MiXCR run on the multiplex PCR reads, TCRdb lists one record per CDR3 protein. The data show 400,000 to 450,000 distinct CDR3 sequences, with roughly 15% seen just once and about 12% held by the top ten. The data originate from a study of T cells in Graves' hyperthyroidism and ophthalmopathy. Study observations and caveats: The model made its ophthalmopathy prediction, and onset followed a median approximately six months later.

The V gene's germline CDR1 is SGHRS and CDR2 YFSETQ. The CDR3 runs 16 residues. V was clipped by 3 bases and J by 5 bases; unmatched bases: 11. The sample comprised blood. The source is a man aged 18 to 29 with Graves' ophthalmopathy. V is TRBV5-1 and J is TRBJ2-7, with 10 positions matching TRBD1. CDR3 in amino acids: CASSSPGQGTKNEQYF. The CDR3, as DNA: TGCGCCAGCAGCTCTCCGGGACAGGGGACTAAGAACGAGCAGTACTTC.